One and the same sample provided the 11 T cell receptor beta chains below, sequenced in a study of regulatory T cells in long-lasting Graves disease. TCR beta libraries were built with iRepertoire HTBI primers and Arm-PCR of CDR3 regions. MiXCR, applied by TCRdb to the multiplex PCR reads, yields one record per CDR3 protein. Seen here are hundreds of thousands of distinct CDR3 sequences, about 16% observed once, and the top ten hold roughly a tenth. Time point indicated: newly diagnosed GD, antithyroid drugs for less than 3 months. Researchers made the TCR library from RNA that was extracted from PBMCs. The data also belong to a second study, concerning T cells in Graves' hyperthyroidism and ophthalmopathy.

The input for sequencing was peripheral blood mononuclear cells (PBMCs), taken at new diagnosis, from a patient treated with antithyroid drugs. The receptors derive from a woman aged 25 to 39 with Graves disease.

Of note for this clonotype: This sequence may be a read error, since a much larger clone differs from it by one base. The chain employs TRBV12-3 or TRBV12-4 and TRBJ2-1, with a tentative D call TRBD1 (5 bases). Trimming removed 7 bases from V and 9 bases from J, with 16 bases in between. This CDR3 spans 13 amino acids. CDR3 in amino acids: CASTKDTLGEQFF. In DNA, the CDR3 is TGTGCCAGCACCAAGGACACGCTGGGTGAGCAGTTCTTC.

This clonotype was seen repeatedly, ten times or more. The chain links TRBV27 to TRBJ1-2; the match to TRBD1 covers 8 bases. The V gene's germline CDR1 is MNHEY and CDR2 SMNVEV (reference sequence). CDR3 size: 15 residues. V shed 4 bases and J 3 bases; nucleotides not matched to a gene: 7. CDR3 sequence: CASSSSGGMDYGYTF. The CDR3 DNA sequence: TGTGCCAGCAGTTCATCAGGGGGCATGGACTATGGCTACACCTTC.

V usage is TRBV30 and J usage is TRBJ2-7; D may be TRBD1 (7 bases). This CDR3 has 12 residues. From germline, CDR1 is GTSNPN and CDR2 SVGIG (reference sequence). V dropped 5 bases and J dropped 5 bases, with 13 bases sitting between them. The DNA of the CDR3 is TGTGCCTGGGCCCCAGGGGGGAACGAGCAGTACTTC. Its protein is CAWAPGGNEQYF.

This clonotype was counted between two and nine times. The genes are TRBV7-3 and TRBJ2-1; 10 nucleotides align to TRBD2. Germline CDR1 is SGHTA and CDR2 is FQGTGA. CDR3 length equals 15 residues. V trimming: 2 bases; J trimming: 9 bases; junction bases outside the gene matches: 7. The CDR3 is CASSLLAGGWSEQFF. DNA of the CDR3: TGTGCCAGCAGCTTATTAGCGGGAGGCTGGAGTGAGCAGTTCTTC.

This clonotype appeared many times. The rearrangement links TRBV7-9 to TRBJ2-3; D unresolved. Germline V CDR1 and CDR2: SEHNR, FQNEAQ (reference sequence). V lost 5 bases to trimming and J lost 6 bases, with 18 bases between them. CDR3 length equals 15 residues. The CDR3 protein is CASSPLTGPPDTQYF. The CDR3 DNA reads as TGTGCCAGCAGCCCACTCACCGGGCCCCCTGATACGCAGTATTTT. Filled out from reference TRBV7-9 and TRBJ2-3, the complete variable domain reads DTGVSQNPRHKITKRGQNVTFRCDPISEHNRLYWYRQTLGQGPEFLTYFQNEAQLEKSRLLSDRFSAERPKGSFSTLEIQRTEQGDSAMYLCASSPLTGPPDTQYFGPGTRLTVL.

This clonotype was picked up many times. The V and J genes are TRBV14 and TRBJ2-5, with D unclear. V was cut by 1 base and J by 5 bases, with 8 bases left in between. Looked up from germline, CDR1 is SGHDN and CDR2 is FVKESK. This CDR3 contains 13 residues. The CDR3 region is CASSQALEETQYF. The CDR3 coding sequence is TGTGCCAGCAGCCAAGCATTAGAGGAGACCCAGTACTTC.

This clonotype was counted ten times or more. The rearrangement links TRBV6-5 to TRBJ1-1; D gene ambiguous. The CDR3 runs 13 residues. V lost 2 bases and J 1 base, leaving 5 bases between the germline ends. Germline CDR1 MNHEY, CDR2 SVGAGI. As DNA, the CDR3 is TGTGCCAGCAGTTACAGGTCGAACACTGAAGCTTTCTTT. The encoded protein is CASSYRSNTEAFF.

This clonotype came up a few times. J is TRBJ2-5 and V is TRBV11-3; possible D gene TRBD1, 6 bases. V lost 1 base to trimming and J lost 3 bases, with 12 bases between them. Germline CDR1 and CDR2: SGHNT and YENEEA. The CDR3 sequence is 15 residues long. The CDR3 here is CASSLGVGQKETQYF. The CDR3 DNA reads TGTGCCAGCAGCTTAGGCGTCGGACAGAAAGAGACCCAGTACTTC.

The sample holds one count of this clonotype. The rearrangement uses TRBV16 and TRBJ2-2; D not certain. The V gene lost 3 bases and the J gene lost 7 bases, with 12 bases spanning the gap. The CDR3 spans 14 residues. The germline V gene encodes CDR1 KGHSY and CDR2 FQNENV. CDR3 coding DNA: TGTGCCAGCAGCCACAGAGGTTCCAGCGGGGAGCTGTTTTTT. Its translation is CASSHRGSSGELFF.

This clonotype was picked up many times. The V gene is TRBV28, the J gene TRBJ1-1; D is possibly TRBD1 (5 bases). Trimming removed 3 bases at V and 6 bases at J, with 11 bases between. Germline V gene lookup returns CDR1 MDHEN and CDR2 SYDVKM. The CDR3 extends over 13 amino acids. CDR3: CASSFVLGAEAFF. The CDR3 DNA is TGTGCCAGCAGTTTCGTTTTAGGGGCTGAAGCTTTCTTT.

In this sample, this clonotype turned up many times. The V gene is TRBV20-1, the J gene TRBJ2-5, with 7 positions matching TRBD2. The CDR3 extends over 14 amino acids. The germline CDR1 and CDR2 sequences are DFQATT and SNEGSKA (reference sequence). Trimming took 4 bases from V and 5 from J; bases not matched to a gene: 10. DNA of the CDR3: TGCAGTGCTACCGGCGGGGGAGCAGGGGAGACCCAGTACTTC. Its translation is CSATGGGAGETQYF.